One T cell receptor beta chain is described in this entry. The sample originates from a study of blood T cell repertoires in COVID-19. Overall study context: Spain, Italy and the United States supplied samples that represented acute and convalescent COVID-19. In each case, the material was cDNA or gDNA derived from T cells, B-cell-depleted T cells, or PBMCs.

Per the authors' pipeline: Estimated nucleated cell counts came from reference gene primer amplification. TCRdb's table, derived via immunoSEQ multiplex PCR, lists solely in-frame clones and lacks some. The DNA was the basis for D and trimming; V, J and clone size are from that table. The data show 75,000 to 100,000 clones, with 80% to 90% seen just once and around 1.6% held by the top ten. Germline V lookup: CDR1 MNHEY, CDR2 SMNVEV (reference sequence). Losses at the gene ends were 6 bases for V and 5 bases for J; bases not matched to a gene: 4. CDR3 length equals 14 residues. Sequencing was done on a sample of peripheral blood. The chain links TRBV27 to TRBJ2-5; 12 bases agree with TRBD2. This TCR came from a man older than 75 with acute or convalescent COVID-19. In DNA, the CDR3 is TGTGCCAGCAGAAGACTAGCGGGAGTGGAGACCCAGTACTTC. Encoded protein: CASRRLAGVETQYF.